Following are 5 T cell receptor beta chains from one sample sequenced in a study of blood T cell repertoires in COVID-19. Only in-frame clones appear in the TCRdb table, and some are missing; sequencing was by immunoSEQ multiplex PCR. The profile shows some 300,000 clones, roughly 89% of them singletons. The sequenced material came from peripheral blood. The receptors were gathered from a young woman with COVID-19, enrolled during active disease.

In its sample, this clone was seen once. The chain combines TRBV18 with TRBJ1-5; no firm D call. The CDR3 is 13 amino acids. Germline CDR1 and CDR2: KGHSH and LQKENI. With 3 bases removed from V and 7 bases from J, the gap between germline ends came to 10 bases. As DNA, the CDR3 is TGTGCCAGCTCACCCACTCCACAGCAGCCCCAGCATTTT. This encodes CASSPTPQQPQHF.

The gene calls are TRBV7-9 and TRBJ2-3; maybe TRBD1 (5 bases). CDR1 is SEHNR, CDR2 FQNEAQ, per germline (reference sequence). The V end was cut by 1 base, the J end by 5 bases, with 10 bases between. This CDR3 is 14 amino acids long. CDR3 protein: CASSLGGQIDTQYF. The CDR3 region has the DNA TGTGCCAGCAGCTTAGGGGGCCAAATAGATACGCAGTATTTT.

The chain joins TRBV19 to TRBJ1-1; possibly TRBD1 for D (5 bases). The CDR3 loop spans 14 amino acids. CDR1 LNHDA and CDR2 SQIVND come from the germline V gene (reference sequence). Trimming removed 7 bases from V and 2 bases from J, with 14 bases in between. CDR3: CASIERGLNTEAFF. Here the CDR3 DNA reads TGTGCCAGTATAGAACGGGGACTAAACACTGAAGCTTTCTTT.

CDR3 DNA: TGTGCCAGCAGCGCGGTCCTTGGGGCCAGCACAGATACGCAGTATTTT. Its translation is CASSAVLGASTDTQYF. The V and J genes are TRBV9 and TRBJ2-3; perhaps TRBD1 as D (5 bases). CDR1 is SGDLS and CDR2 is YYNGEE in the germline V gene. The V and J ends lost 3 bases and 0 bases respectively, with 14 bases between them. The CDR3 consists of 16 residues.

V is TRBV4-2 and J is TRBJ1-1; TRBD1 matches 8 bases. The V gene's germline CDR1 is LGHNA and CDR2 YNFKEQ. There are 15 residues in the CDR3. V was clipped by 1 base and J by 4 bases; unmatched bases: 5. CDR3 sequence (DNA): TGTGCCAGCAGCCAAGGACAGGGGAGGTTCACTGAAGCTTTCTTT. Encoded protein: CASSQGQGRFTEAFF.